Sequencing of this T cell receptor (beta chain) was carried out in a study of CD8 T cells in ankylosing spondylitis. Study results and caveats: It appeared that ankylosing spondylitis blood was characterized by a TCR beta motif of under ten highly homologous variants. CD8+ cells made up the disease-linked clones, which were relatively rare in peripheral blood.

Germline V gene sequence: CDR1 SNHLY, CDR2 FYNNEI. The CDR3 totals 16 residues. Trimming removed 7 bases from V and 7 bases from J; junction bases left unmatched: 13. This clonotype has a count of ten or more. Its antigen is undetermined. It was by quantitative 5'-RACE with molecular barcodes that TCR beta libraries were made. MiXCR, run by TCRdb on the 5' RACE reads, gives a single entry per CDR3 protein. Seen here are fewer than 550,000 distinct CDR3 sequences, about 5.4% observed once, and the top ten hold around 3.4%. The chain combines TRBV2 with TRBJ1-6, with TRBD1 matching over 7 bases. Sequenced sample: blood, either unsorted or a sorted T cell fraction (not recorded which). This TCR derives from a male donor with ankylosing spondylitis. The DNA for the CDR3 is TGTGCCAGCAAGGGCCGGAGACAGGGAGAAAATTCACCCCTCCACTTT. Translating it yields CASKGRRQGENSPLHF.